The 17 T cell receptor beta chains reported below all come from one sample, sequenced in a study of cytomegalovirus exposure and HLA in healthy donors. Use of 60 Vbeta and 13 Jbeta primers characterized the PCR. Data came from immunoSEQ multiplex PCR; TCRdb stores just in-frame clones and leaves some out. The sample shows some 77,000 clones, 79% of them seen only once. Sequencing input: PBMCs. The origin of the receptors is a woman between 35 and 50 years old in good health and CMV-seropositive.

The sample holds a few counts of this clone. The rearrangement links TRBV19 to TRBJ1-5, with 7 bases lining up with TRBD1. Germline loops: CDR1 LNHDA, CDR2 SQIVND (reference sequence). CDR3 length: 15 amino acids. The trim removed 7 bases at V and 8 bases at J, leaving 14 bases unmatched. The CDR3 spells CASKPTGQREKPQHF. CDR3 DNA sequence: TGTGCCAGTAAGCCAACGGGACAGAGGGAAAAGCCCCAGCATTTT.

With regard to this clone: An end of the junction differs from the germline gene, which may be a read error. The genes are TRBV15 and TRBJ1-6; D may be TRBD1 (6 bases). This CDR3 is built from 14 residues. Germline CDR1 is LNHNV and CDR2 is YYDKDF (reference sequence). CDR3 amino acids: CATSRDTGQRRVYF. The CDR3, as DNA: TGTGCCACCAGCAGAGATACGGGACAACGACGGGTGTACTTT.

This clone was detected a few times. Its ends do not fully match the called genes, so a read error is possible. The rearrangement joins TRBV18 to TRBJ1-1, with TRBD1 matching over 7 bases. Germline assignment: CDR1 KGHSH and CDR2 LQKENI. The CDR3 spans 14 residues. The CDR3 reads CASSPLDRNSEAFF. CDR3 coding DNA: TGTGCCAGCTCACCACTGGACAGGAACTCTGAAGCTTTCTTT.

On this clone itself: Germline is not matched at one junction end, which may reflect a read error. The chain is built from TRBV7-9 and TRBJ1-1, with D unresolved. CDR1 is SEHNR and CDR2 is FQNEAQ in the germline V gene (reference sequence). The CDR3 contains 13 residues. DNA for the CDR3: TGTTCCAGCAGCTTAAAAGGGAGGACTGAAGCTTTCTTT. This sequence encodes CSSSLKGRTEAFF.

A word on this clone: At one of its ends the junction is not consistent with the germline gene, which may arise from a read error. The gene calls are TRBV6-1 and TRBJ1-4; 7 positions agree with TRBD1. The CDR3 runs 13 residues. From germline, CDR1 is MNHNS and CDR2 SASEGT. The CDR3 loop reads CASRNTGEWDWIF. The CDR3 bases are TGTGCCAGCAGGAATACAGGGGAATGGGACTGGATTTTT.

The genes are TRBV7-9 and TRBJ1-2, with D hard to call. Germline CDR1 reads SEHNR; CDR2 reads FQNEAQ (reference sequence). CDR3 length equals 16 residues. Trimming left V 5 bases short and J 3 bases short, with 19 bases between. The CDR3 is CASSRVSGRLDYGYTF. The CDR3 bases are TGTGCCAGCAGCCGAGTCTCGGGCAGACTAGACTATGGCTACACCTTC.

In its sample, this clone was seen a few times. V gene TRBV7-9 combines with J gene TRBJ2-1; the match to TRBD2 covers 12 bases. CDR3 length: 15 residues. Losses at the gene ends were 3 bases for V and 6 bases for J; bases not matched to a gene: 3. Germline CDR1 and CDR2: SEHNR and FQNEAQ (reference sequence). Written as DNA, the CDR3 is TGTGCCAGCAGCTTTCTAGCGGGGGGGCGCAATGAGCAGTTCTTC. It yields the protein CASSFLAGGRNEQFF.

CDR3 sequence: CASSQRSTYGYTF. CDR3 sequence (DNA): TGCGCCAGCAGCCAAAGATCTACCTATGGCTACACCTTC. This rearrangement joins TRBV4-1 to TRBJ1-2, with D hard to call. The CDR3 contains 13 residues. Trimming removed 2 bases at V and 4 bases at J, with 8 bases between. Germline values: CDR1 MGHRA, CDR2 YSYEKL.

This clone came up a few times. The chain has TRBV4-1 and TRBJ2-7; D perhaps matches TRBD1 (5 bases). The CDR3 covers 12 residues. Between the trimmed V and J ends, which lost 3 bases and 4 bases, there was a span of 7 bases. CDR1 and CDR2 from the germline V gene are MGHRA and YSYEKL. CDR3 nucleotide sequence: TGCGCCAGCAGCCATCAGGGATACGAGCAGTACTTC. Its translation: CASSHQGYEQYF.

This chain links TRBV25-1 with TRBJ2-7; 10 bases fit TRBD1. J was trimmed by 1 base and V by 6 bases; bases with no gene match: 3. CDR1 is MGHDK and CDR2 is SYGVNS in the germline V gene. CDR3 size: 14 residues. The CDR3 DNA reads TGTGCCAGCAGCCCGGGACAGGGGTCCTACGAGCAGTACTTC. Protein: CASSPGQGSYEQYF.

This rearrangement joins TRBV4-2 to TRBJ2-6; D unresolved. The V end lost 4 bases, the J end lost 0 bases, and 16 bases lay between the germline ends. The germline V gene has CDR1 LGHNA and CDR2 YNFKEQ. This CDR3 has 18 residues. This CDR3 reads CASSRRTGPLSGANVLTF. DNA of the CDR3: TGTGCCAGCAGCCGGCGAACTGGGCCTCTCTCTGGGGCCAACGTCCTGACTTTC.

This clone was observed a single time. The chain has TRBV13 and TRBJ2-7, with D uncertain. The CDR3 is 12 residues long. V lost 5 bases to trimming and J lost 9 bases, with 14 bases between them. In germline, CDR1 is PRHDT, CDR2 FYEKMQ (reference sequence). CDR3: CASSLQNLGQYF. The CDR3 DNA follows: TGTGCCAGCAGCCTACAGAATTTGGGGCAGTACTTC.

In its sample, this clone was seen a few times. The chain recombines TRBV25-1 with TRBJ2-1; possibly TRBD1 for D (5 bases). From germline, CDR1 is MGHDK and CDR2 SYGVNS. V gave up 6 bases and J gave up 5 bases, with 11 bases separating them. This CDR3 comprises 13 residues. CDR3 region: CASSVRQNNEQFF. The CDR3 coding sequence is TGTGCCAGCAGCGTAAGACAGAACAATGAGCAGTTCTTC. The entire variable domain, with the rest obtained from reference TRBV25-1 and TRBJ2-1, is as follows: EADIYQTPRYLVIGTGKKITLECSQTMGHDKMYWYQQDPGMELHLIHYSYGVNSTEKGDLSSESTVSRIRTEHFPLTLESARPSHTSQYLCASSVRQNNEQFFGPGTRLTVL.

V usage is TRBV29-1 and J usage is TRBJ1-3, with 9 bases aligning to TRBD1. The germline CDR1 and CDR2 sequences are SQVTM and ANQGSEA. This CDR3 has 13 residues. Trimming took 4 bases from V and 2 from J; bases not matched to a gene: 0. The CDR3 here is CSVGQGAGNTIYF. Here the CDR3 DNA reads TGCAGCGTTGGACAGGGGGCTGGAAACACCATATATTTT.

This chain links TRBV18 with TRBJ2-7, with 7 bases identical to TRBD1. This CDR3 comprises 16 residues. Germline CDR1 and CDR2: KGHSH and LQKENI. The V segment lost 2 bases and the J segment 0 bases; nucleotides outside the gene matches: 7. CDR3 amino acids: CASSPIPGQSSYEQYF. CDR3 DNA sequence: TGTGCCAGCTCACCAATTCCGGGACAGAGCTCCTACGAGCAGTACTTC.

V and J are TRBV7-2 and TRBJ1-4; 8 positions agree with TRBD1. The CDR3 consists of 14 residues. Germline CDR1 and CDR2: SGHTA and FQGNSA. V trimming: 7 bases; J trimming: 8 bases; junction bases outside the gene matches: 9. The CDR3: CASTFDRGGEKLFF. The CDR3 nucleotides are TGTGCCAGCACCTTCGACAGGGGAGGGGAAAAACTGTTTTTT.

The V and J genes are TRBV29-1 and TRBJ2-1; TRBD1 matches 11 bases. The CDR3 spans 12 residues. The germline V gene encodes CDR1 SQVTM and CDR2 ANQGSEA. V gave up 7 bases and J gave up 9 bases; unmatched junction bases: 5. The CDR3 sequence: CSAGQGAAEQFF. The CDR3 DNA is TGCAGCGCAGGACAGGGGGCAGCTGAGCAGTTCTTC.